The 20 T cell receptor beta chains below come from one sample, sequenced in a study of early T cells in non-severe SARS-CoV-2 infection. TCRdb analysed the 5' RACE reads with MiXCR anew, one entry per CDR3 protein. This table holds approximately 38,000 distinct CDR3 sequences, roughly 4.7% found once. The specimen sequenced was whole blood. Receptors were obtained from an adult who was a healthcare worker with PCR-confirmed SARS-CoV-2 infection or an uninfected control (not recorded which).

The rearrangement uses TRBV20-1 and TRBJ1-6, with a possible D match to TRBD1 (6 bases). Germline V gene lookup returns CDR1 DFQATT and CDR2 SNEGSKA (reference sequence). This CDR3 spans 16 amino acids. With 1 base removed from V and 6 bases from J, the gap between germline ends came to 16 bases. The CDR3 reads CSARVAQGLTNSPLHF. The CDR3 DNA reads as TGCAGTGCTAGAGTTGCTCAGGGGCTTACTAATTCACCCCTCCACTTT.

This clonotype was detected ten times or more. J is TRBJ2-7 and V is TRBV4-3; 15 bases agree with TRBD2. V lost 0 bases, J lost 3 bases, and 9 bases stayed unmatched. Germline loops: CDR1 LGHNA, CDR2 YSLEER. CDR3 size: 19 residues. This CDR3 reads CASSQDSWTSGGAVYEQYF. CDR3 coding DNA: TGCGCCAGCAGCCAAGATTCATGGACTAGCGGGGGGGCTGTCTACGAGCAGTACTTC.

This clonotype was counted many times. The chain joins TRBV7-9 to TRBJ2-1; 9 bases line up with TRBD2. Germline V gene data show CDR1 as SEHNR and CDR2 as FQNEAQ (reference sequence). Trimming removed 0 bases from V and 7 bases from J; junction bases left unmatched: 10. The CDR3 loop spans 17 amino acids. In nucleotides, the CDR3 is TGTGCCAGCAGCTTAGCGCAGCGGCTAGCGGGGAAGAATGAGCAGTTCTTC. Translated, it gives CASSLAQRLAGKNEQFF.

The table lists this clonotype with many counts. The chain links TRBV29-1 to TRBJ1-2; TRBD1 matches at 10 bases. The CDR3 covers 13 residues. V lost 7 bases and J lost 2; bases outside the gene matches: 4. CDR1 and CDR2 from the germline V gene are SQVTM and ANQGSEA. CDR3 protein: CSDLDRGNYGYTF. The CDR3 nucleotides are TGCAGCGACTTGGACAGGGGGAACTATGGCTACACCTTC.

This clonotype was counted a few times. The genes are TRBV14 and TRBJ2-1; 8 nucleotides agree with TRBD2. Germline V gives CDR1 SGHDN, CDR2 FVKESK. The trim removed 3 bases at V and 5 bases at J, leaving 6 bases unmatched. The CDR3 totals 15 residues. CDR3 region: CASSQGTRDDNEQFF. The CDR3 DNA follows: TGTGCCAGCAGCCAGGGGACTAGAGATGACAATGAGCAGTTCTTC. Drawing the rest from reference TRBV14 and TRBJ2-1, the complete variable domain is EAGVTQFPSHSVIEKGQTVTLRCDPISGHDNLYWYRRVMGKEIKFLLHFVKESKQDESGMPNNRFLAERTGGTYSTLKVQPAELEDSGVYFCASSQGTRDDNEQFFGPGTRLTVL.

This clonotype was counted only a few times. V is TRBV7-2 and J is TRBJ1-1; no clear D gene. V lost 1 base and J 5 bases, leaving 8 bases between the germline ends. There are 13 residues in the CDR3. The germline V gene has CDR1 SGHTA and CDR2 FQGNSA. The CDR3 region is CASSLGGETEAFF. DNA for the CDR3: TGTGCCAGCAGCTTAGGCGGGGAAACTGAAGCTTTCTTT.

There are many counts of this clonotype. The chain has TRBV29-1 and TRBJ2-7; D is perhaps TRBD1 (5 bases). Germline lookup yields CDR1 SQVTM and CDR2 ANQGSEA. V lost 3 bases, J lost 3 bases, and 12 bases lay in between. The CDR3 contains 13 residues. The CDR3 spells CSVESRTGYEQYF. In DNA form, the CDR3 reads TGCAGCGTTGAGTCCAGAACAGGCTACGAGCAGTACTTC.

This clonotype was seen repeatedly, ten times or more. The rearrangement uses TRBV11-2 and TRBJ2-5; D is uncertain. Deletions cut 0 bases from V and 6 bases from J, with 11 bases between. The CDR3 length is 14 residues. The germline V gene encodes CDR1 SGHAT and CDR2 FQNNGV. CDR3 region: CASSLDFDTQTQYF. The CDR3 coding sequence is TGTGCCAGCAGCTTAGATTTTGACACCCAGACCCAGTACTTC.

The rearrangement uses TRBV5-6 and TRBJ2-5; tentatively, D is TRBD1 (5 bases). V lost 2 bases, J lost 1 base, and 9 bases lay in between. Germline assignment: CDR1 SGHDT and CDR2 YYEEEE. The CDR3 is 14 amino acids. The CDR3 sequence is CASSLQVSQETQYF. In nucleotides, the CDR3 is TGTGCCAGCAGCTTACAGGTCTCCCAAGAGACCCAGTACTTC.

A few counts support this clonotype. The V call is TRBV2, the J call TRBJ2-3; TRBD2 aligns across 8 bases. The CDR3 runs to 15 residues. With 3 bases clipped from V and 3 bases from J, the junction kept 5 bases outside the gene matches. Germline V gene data show CDR1 as SNHLY and CDR2 as FYNNEI. The CDR3 nucleotides read TGTGCCAGCAGTGAGGGAGCGGGAGCGACAGATACGCAGTATTTT. This sequence encodes CASSEGAGATDTQYF.

This clonotype was seen many times. The rearrangement uses TRBV7-9 and TRBJ2-3; the D gene is possibly TRBD2 (5 bases). The CDR3 runs to 15 residues. Between the trimmed V and J ends, which lost 1 base and 6 bases, there was a span of 14 bases. From germline, CDR1 is SEHNR and CDR2 FQNEAQ (reference sequence). The CDR3 sequence: CASSLDGVDGDTQYF. The CDR3 DNA is TGTGCCAGCAGCTTAGACGGGGTGGATGGGGATACGCAGTATTTT.

The chain recombines TRBV12-3 or TRBV12-4 with TRBJ2-7, with no clear D. CDR3 length: 15 residues. V lost 4 bases to trimming and J lost 0 bases, with 13 bases between them. For the CDR3, the DNA is TGTGCCAGCAGTTCCTCGGCCCGGAGCTCCTACGAGCAGTACTTC. Amino acids: CASSSSARSSYEQYF.

V and J are TRBV6-2 or TRBV6-3 and TRBJ2-2; either TRBD1 or TRBD2 may fit D (5 bases each). The CDR3 contains 15 residues. Germline V gives CDR1 MNHEY, CDR2 SVGEGT. With 3 bases removed from V and 6 bases from J, the gap between germline ends came to 14 bases. CDR3 loop: CASSYYDGGPGELFF. The CDR3 DNA is TGTGCCAGCAGTTATTATGATGGGGGACCCGGGGAGCTGTTTTTT.

The sample holds many counts of this clonotype. This rearrangement joins TRBV24-1 to TRBJ2-3; TRBD1 matches at 8 bases. CDR1 is KGHDR and CDR2 is SFDVKD in the germline V gene. V shed 6 bases, J shed 1 base, and the junction held 2 bases outside the gene matches. This CDR3 is 14 amino acids long. The CDR3, as DNA: TGTGCCACCAGTAAGACAGGGGGCACAGATACGCAGTATTTT. Translating it yields CATSKTGGTDTQYF.

The chain employs TRBV12-3 or TRBV12-4 and TRBJ1-4, with unresolved D. The germline V and J ends were trimmed by 3 bases and 5 bases, with 4 bases remaining between them. CDR3 length equals 12 residues. CDR3 coding DNA: TGTGCCAGCAGTTTGTCGAATGAAAAACTGTTTTTT. Its translation: CASSLSNEKLFF.

The CDR3 DNA reads TGTGCCACGAAACGGGACTACAACCTTAAAGAGACCCAGTACTTC. It codes for CATKRDYNLKETQYF. This rearrangement joins TRBV10-3 to TRBJ2-5, with 7 bases aligning to TRBD2. Looked up from germline, CDR1 is ENHRY and CDR2 is SYGVKD. V lost 10 bases and J lost 3; bases outside the gene matches: 14. This CDR3 has 15 amino acids.

This clonotype was counted many times. The chain has TRBV18 and TRBJ2-1; D is perhaps TRBD2 (6 bases). V lost 3 bases, J lost 9 bases, and 21 bases lay in between. Germline V gene data show CDR1 as KGHSH and CDR2 as LQKENI. This CDR3 spans 16 amino acids. Written as DNA, the CDR3 is TGTGCCAGCTCACCCTCCGCGGTTGGAGGGTATGGTGAGCAGTTCTTC. As protein: CASSPSAVGGYGEQFF.

Ten or more counts support this clonotype. The chain has TRBV5-4 and TRBJ1-6; D possibly corresponds to TRBD1 (5 bases). CDR1 SGHNT and CDR2 YYREEE come from the germline V gene (reference sequence). V was trimmed by 1 base and J by 9 bases, leaving 11 bases between them. The CDR3 is 14 residues long. CDR3 loop: CASSLKGSVSPLHF. Written as DNA, the CDR3 is TGTGCCAGCAGCTTGAAGGGGAGCGTTTCACCCCTCCACTTT.

V and J are TRBV10-3 and TRBJ2-5; D is unresolved. This CDR3 contains 13 residues. The ends were cut back, 2 bases at V and 2 bases at J, with 6 bases in the middle. In germline, CDR1 is ENHRY, CDR2 SYGVKD. The CDR3, as DNA: TGTGCCATCAGTGAGCCACAGCAAGAGACCCAGTACTTC. Translation: CAISEPQQETQYF.

This clonotype was recorded many times. V usage is TRBV7-8 and J usage is TRBJ2-3; the D is unclear. The CDR3 covers 13 residues. Trimming took off 6 bases at V and 2 bases at J, with 9 bases between the two ends. Germline-derived CDR1 and CDR2 are SGHVS and FQNEAQ. The CDR3 reads CASREITTDTQYF. CDR3 DNA sequence: TGTGCCAGCAGGGAAATAACCACAGATACGCAGTATTTT.